This T cell receptor beta chain was sequenced in a study of monozygotic twins with inflammatory bowel disease. The authors used roughly 3.5 ug of total RNA per TCR library. TCRdb re-called the 5' RACE reads; one entry per CDR3 protein, DNA not given. Its listing shows around 400,000 distinct CDR3 sequences. This CDR3 comprises 14 residues. Germline V gene lookup returns CDR1 SGHRS and CDR2 YFSETQ. V usage is TRBV5-1 and J usage is TRBJ2-3. Specimen: blood. This receptor was identified in a human donor with ulcerative colitis or Crohn's disease, or a healthy co-twin of an affected twin (not recorded which). Here the CDR3 reads CASSLGPSTDTQYF.